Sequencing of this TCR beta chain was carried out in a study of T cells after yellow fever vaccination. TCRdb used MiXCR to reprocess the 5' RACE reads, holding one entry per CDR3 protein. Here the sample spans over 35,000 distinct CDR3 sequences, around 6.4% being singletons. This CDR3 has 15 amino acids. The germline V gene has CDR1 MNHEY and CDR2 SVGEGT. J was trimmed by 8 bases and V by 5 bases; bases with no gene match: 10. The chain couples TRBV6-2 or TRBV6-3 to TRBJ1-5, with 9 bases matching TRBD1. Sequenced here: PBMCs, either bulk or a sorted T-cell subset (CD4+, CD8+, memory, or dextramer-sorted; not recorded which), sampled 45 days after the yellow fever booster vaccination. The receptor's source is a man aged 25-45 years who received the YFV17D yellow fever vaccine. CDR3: CASSRTGALLKPQHF. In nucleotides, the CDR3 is TGTGCCAGCAGTCGGACAGGGGCCCTTCTTAAGCCCCAGCATTTT.